The 27 T cell receptor beta chains listed next were all sequenced from one sample in a study of technical replicates of blood from several donors. Libraries were prepared by immunoSEQ multiplex PCR; TCRdb keeps only in-frame clonotypes and omits some of them. Of tens of thousands of clones listed, over 75% are singletons. Sequencing was carried out using PBMCs. These receptors came from a human donor in good health. Some clones in this sample may be carry-over from other donors' samples.

About this clone itself: Because it lacks the conserved phenylalanine or tryptophan at the end, this CDR3 is likely a read error. The V and J genes are TRBV7-9 and TRBJ1-1, with TRBD1 identical over 9 bases. The CDR3 sequence is 15 residues long. Trimming took 7 bases from V and 4 from J; bases not matched to a gene: 10. The germline V gene has CDR1 SEHNR and CDR2 FQNEAQ (reference sequence). The CDR3 is CASTIGQGILTEAFS. CDR3 in DNA: TGTGCCAGCACTATAGGACAGGGGATACTCACTGAAGCTTTCTCT.

The V call is TRBV29-1, the J call TRBJ2-1; 7 bases match TRBD1. The CDR3 is 15 amino acids. CDR1 and CDR2 (germline): SQVTM, ANQGSEA. V shed 0 bases, J shed 5 bases, and the junction held 7 bases outside the gene matches. CDR3 nucleotides: TGCAGCGTTGAAGATTTTCGGGACAGCAACAATGAGCAGTTCTTC. This translates into CSVEDFRDSNNEQFF.

V gene TRBV7-2 combines with J gene TRBJ2-2; 9 nucleotides line up with TRBD2. CDR3 length: 18 residues. Germline CDR1 reads SGHTA; CDR2 reads FQGNSA. Trimming took 5 bases from V and 6 from J; bases not matched to a gene: 16. The CDR3 spells CASSPLRGQGGRAGELFF. As DNA, the CDR3 is TGTGCCAGCAGCCCGCTGAGGGGGCAGGGCGGGAGGGCCGGGGAGCTGTTTTTT.

This clone was counted only a few times. CDR3 residues: CASSRLAGDSYEQYF. The CDR3 bases are TGTGCCAGCTCACGACTAGCGGGGGACTCCTACGAGCAGTACTTC. The chain is built from TRBV18 and TRBJ2-7, with TRBD2 matching 12 bases. The CDR3 has 15 amino acids. J was trimmed by 0 bases and V by 4 bases; bases with no gene match: 1. CDR1 is KGHSH and CDR2 is LQKENI in the germline V gene.

This clone was observed once. The chain uses TRBV7-2 and TRBJ2-5; D not certain. Germline V gives CDR1 SGHTA, CDR2 FQGNSA. The CDR3 sequence is 14 residues long. The ends were cut back, 2 bases at V and 6 bases at J, with 13 bases in the middle. The CDR3 region is CASSLISSDKTQYF. In nucleotides, the CDR3 is TGTGCCAGCAGCTTAATCTCCTCTGACAAGACCCAGTACTTC.

The chain joins TRBV29-1 to TRBJ1-4; 8 positions agree with TRBD1. The V and J ends lost 6 bases and 8 bases, in that order; junction bases with no gene match: 11. CDR3 length: 14 amino acids. Germline assignment: CDR1 SQVTM and CDR2 ANQGSEA. This CDR3 reads CSVEGQGAGEKLFF. The CDR3 region has the DNA TGCAGCGTGGAGGGCCAGGGGGCAGGGGAAAAACTGTTTTTT.

The chain carries TRBV5-1 and TRBJ2-2; D is undetermined. CDR1 SGHRS and CDR2 YFSETQ come from the germline V gene. V shed 1 base and J shed 1 base, with 5 bases lying between them. This CDR3 is built from 14 residues. CDR3 bases: TGCGCCAGCAGCTTGATCAGGAACACCGGGGAGCTGTTTTTT. This encodes CASSLIRNTGELFF.

The chain joins TRBV7-2 to TRBJ2-7, with TRBD2 matching over 13 bases. This CDR3 spans 17 amino acids. V lost 5 bases, J lost 7 bases, and 14 bases stayed unmatched. CDR1 SGHTA and CDR2 FQGNSA come from the germline V gene. CDR3 loop: CASSTKGLAGFPKEQYF. CDR3 nucleotides: TGTGCCAGCAGCACAAAGGGACTAGCGGGATTCCCTAAGGAGCAGTACTTC.

This clone has a handful of counts. J is TRBJ1-1 and V is TRBV29-1; D gene ambiguous. This CDR3 is built from 11 residues. Trimming took 5 bases from V and 5 from J, leaving 9 bases between them. Germline CDR1 and CDR2: SQVTM and ANQGSEA. The CDR3 coding sequence is TGCAGCGTTTGGCCGGGGACTGAAGCTTTCTTT. It is translated as CSVWPGTEAFF.

The chain joins TRBV9 to TRBJ2-1, with TRBD1 as a possible D gene (6 bases). The length of the CDR3 is 16 residues. Per germline, CDR1 SGDLS and CDR2 YYNGEE. Trimming cost V 4 bases and J 8 bases, with 22 bases left between them. Here the CDR3 DNA reads TGTGCCAGCAGCCCAAGATCTGGCAGGGGAGCAGATGAGCAGTTCTTC. It specifies CASSPRSGRGADEQFF.

The chain uses TRBV30 and TRBJ1-2; a possible D gene is TRBD1 (6 bases). Trimming took 3 bases from V and 7 from J, leaving 12 bases between them. Germline V gives CDR1 GTSNPN, CDR2 SVGIG (reference sequence). The CDR3 length is 12 residues. CDR3 protein: CAWRATGFGYTF. CDR3 nucleotides: TGTGCCTGGAGAGCTACAGGGTTTGGCTACACCTTC.

The chain joins TRBV6-6 to TRBJ1-5, with 7 bases that match TRBD1. Germline trimming cut 5 bases from V and 3 bases from J; bases unmatched to any gene: 4. Germline V lookup: CDR1 MNHNY, CDR2 SVGAGI (reference sequence). The CDR3 runs to 14 residues. The CDR3, as DNA: TGTGCCAGCAGTGGGACAGCGCTCAATCAGCCCCAGCATTTT. It encodes CASSGTALNQPQHF.

The rearrangement links TRBV5-1 to TRBJ2-3; 7 bases are shared with TRBD2. V shed 6 bases, J shed 0 bases, and the junction held 4 bases outside the gene matches. In germline, CDR1 is SGHRS, CDR2 YFSETQ. This CDR3 has 14 amino acids. In DNA form, the CDR3 reads TGCGCCAGCATCAATAGCGGGAGCACAGATACGCAGTATTTT. Protein sequence: CASINSGSTDTQYF.

This clone showed up just a few times. This chain links TRBV30 with TRBJ1-1; D is possibly TRBD1 (5 bases). This CDR3 region has 10 residues. The V gene's germline CDR1 is GTSNPN and CDR2 SVGIG (reference sequence). Between the trimmed V and J ends, which lost 4 bases and 11 bases, there was a span of 11 bases. The chain's CDR3 is CAWIQTEAFF. In DNA form, the CDR3 reads TGTGCCTGGATACAGACAGAGGCTTTCTTT.

A single count supports this clone. This chain joins TRBV5-6 and TRBJ1-2; TRBD1 is a possible D gene (6 bases). The ends were cut back, 0 bases at V and 6 bases at J, with 12 bases in the middle. The CDR3 is 14 residues long. Germline V CDR1 and CDR2: SGHDT, YYEEEE. CDR3 in DNA: TGTGCCAGCAGCTTGGCCTCGGCAGGGGATGGCTACACCTTC. Its protein product is CASSLASAGDGYTF.

The chain has TRBV6-5 and TRBJ1-4; D is undetermined. The germline gives CDR1 MNHEY, CDR2 SVGAGI. This CDR3 spans 15 amino acids. Trimming shortened V by 0 bases and J by 3 bases, and 8 bases separated the two germline ends. Here the CDR3 reads CASSYSGQANEKLFF. CDR3 sequence (DNA): TGTGCCAGCAGTTACTCGGGCCAGGCTAATGAAAAACTGTTTTTT.

This sequence joins TRBV6-5 and TRBJ1-2, with TRBD1 identical over 9 bases. J was trimmed by 8 bases and V by 6 bases; bases with no gene match: 7. This CDR3 region has 13 residues. Germline lookup yields CDR1 MNHEY and CDR2 SVGAGI. CDR3 coding DNA: TGTGCCAGCAGGGACGGGACAGGGAGAGGCTACACCTTC. The encoded protein is CASRDGTGRGYTF.

The chain carries TRBV5-1 and TRBJ2-1; 8 bases map to TRBD2. The CDR3 covers 15 residues. V gave up 6 bases and J gave up 8 bases; unmatched junction bases: 13. Per germline, CDR1 SGHRS and CDR2 YFSETQ. CDR3 bases: TGCGCCAGCATGGGACTAGGTAGTAGGGTGGATGAGCAGTTCTTC. It specifies CASMGLGSRVDEQFF.

This chain uses TRBV2 with TRBJ2-2, with TRBD1 identical over 7 bases. This CDR3 has 15 residues. CDR1 is SNHLY, CDR2 FYNNEI, per germline. J gave up 4 bases and V 5 bases, and 7 bases lay outside the gene matches. Here the CDR3 reads CASSLDRDSTGELFF. The CDR3, as DNA: TGTGCCAGCAGTCTAGACAGGGATAGCACCGGGGAGCTGTTTTTT.

This clone was recorded a few times. CDR3 protein: CASSGAGGQTAETQYF. CDR3 nucleotides: TGCGCCAGCAGTGGGGCGGGAGGACAAACAGCGGAGACCCAGTACTTC. J is TRBJ2-5 and V is TRBV10-1; 8 bases are shared with TRBD2. Germline V CDR1 and CDR2: WNHNN, SYGVQD (reference sequence). This CDR3 is built from 16 residues. J lost 5 bases, V lost 4 bases, and 12 bases had no gene match.

The chain uses TRBV4-2 and TRBJ2-7, with 7 bases that match TRBD2. The CDR3 sequence is 16 residues long. The germline CDR1 and CDR2 sequences are LGHNA and YNFKEQ. Losses at the gene ends were 3 bases for V and 4 bases for J; bases not matched to a gene: 12. The CDR3 DNA is TGTGCCAGCAGCCAGGGTACTAGCGCCGAGGGGTACGAGCAGTACTTC. It translates to CASSQGTSAEGYEQYF.

In this sample, this clone turned up a few times. The CDR3 DNA reads as TGTGCCAGCAGCCTACCGACATCCGTGAACACTGAAGCTTTCTTT. Residues: CASSLPTSVNTEAFF. The rearrangement uses TRBV5-6 and TRBJ1-1, with D uncertain. This CDR3 region has 15 residues. Trimming took 4 bases from V and 0 from J, leaving 13 bases between them. The germline gives CDR1 SGHDT, CDR2 YYEEEE.

This chain connects TRBV6-1 to TRBJ2-7, with D possibly TRBD1 on 6 matching bases. V lost 6 bases and J 6 bases, leaving 15 bases between the germline ends. The CDR3 is 13 amino acids. Germline CDR1 and CDR2: MNHNS and SASEGT. The CDR3 protein is CASRAGTRGEQYF. The CDR3 DNA is TGTGCCAGCAGGGCCGGGACCAGGGGCGAGCAGTACTTC.

This clone was observed a single time. The gene calls are TRBV7-9 and TRBJ2-7; 8 nucleotides line up with TRBD1. Per germline, CDR1 SEHNR and CDR2 FQNEAQ (reference sequence). This CDR3 is built from 14 residues. V dropped 4 bases and J dropped 4; count of bases not matched to a gene: 6. The CDR3 is CASSSYQGAYEQYF. The CDR3 bases are TGTGCCAGCAGCTCCTACCAGGGGGCTTACGAGCAGTACTTC.

The chain recombines TRBV7-2 with TRBJ2-7; possibly TRBD2 for D (6 bases). The germline CDR1 and CDR2 sequences are SGHTA and FQGNSA. The CDR3 contains 15 residues. Deletions cut 4 bases from V and 2 bases from J, with 15 bases between. This chain's CDR3 is CASSSRTTLTYEQYF. The CDR3 coding sequence is TGTGCCAGCAGCTCCCGGACTACTCTCACCTACGAGCAGTACTTC. The full variable domain, its missing parts supplied by reference TRBV7-2 and TRBJ2-7, is GAGVSQSPSNKVTEKGKDVELRCDPISGHTALYWYRQSLGQGLEFLIYFQGNSAPDKSGLPSDRFSAERTGGSVSTLTIQRTQQEDSAVYLCASSSRTTLTYEQYFGPGTRLTVT.

The chain has TRBV7-2 and TRBJ1-2, with 7 bases identical to TRBD1. Germline loops: CDR1 SGHTA, CDR2 FQGNSA. The CDR3 totals 14 residues. Trimming at V came to 2 bases and at J to 8 bases, leaving 8 bases not matched to a gene. DNA for the CDR3: TGTGCCAGCAGCTTACTCGGGACAGCTAAAGGCTACACCTTC. Translation: CASSLLGTAKGYTF.

The rearrangement uses TRBV6-6 and TRBJ2-7; 9 bases are shared with TRBD2. With 5 bases clipped from V and 5 bases from J, the junction kept 13 bases outside the gene matches. The CDR3 covers 16 residues. The germline V gene has CDR1 MNHNY and CDR2 SVGAGI (reference sequence). The CDR3 DNA sequence: TGTGCCAGCAGTACCCGAATTAGCGGGAGTAAGGACGAGCAGTACTTC. This encodes CASSTRISGSKDEQYF.